Presented here are 22 T cell receptor beta chains from one specimen sequenced in a study of blood T cell repertoires in COVID-19. Sequencing used immunoSEQ multiplex PCR; TCRdb keeps in-frame clones, though not all of them. The top ten clones hold approximately 1.2% of a sample with about 89,000 clones, around nine tenths of them seen once. Sequences were obtained from peripheral blood. These receptors all stem from a man at least 80 years old with active or convalescent COVID-19.

The rearrangement links TRBV5-1 to TRBJ2-3; 10 positions match TRBD1. The CDR3 covers 14 residues. Germline-derived CDR1 and CDR2 are SGHRS and YFSETQ. The junction had 6 bases not matched to a gene; V was cut back by 6 bases and J by 5 bases. CDR3 residues: CASKSGTGVDTQYF. The CDR3 DNA follows: TGCGCCAGCAAATCCGGGACAGGGGTAGATACGCAGTATTTT. The full variable domain, completed using reference TRBV5-1 and TRBJ2-3, is KAGVTQTPRYLIKTRGQQVTLSCSPISGHRSVSWYQQTPGQGLQFLFEYFSETQRNKGNFPGRFSGRQFSNSRSEMNVSTLELGDSALYLCASKSGTGVDTQYFGPGTRLTVL.

This rearrangement joins TRBV5-1 to TRBJ1-4; 7 bases match TRBD1. The V and J ends lost 3 bases and 0 bases, in that order; junction bases with no gene match: 2. Germline-derived CDR1 and CDR2 are SGHRS and YFSETQ. The CDR3 is 15 residues long. The CDR3 DNA follows: TGCGCCAGCAGCTCGGGACAGCCAACTAATGAAAAACTGTTTTTT. It specifies CASSSGQPTNEKLFF. Drawing the rest from reference TRBV5-1 and TRBJ1-4, the complete variable domain is KAGVTQTPRYLIKTRGQQVTLSCSPISGHRSVSWYQQTPGQGLQFLFEYFSETQRNKGNFPGRFSGRQFSNSRSEMNVSTLELGDSALYLCASSSGQPTNEKLFFGSGTQLSVL.

This chain links TRBV6-1 with TRBJ1-2; a possible D gene is TRBD1 (6 bases). The CDR3 extends over 13 amino acids. Trimming took off 3 bases at V and 4 bases at J, with 9 bases between the two ends. CDR1 is MNHNS, CDR2 SASEGT, per germline. The CDR3 is CASSDRGSYGYTF. The DNA of the CDR3 is TGTGCCAGCAGTGACAGGGGTTCCTATGGCTACACCTTC.

The chain carries TRBV18 and TRBJ2-5; D gene unclear. Between the trimmed V and J ends, which lost 1 base and 4 bases, there was a span of 4 bases. From germline, CDR1 is KGHSH and CDR2 LQKENI. CDR3 size: 12 residues. Written as DNA, the CDR3 is TGTGCCAGCTCACCACTCCGAGAGACCCAGTACTTC. Its protein product is CASSPLRETQYF.

V is TRBV7-6 and J is TRBJ2-1, with 16 bases aligning to TRBD2. The V gene end was trimmed by 8 bases and the J gene end by 8 bases; junction bases not matched to a gene: 12. The CDR3 is made up of 17 amino acids. From germline, CDR1 is SGHVS and CDR2 FNYEAQ. DNA for the CDR3: TGTGCCAGCGGCAAGGGACTAGCGGGAGGGAGCGGCCATGAGCAGTTCTTC. Translation: CASGKGLAGGSGHEQFF.

J is TRBJ1-6 and V is TRBV5-1; no reliable D call. Per germline, CDR1 SGHRS and CDR2 YFSETQ. This CDR3 is 13 amino acids long. V gave up 3 bases and J gave up 13 bases, with 14 bases separating them. The CDR3 nucleotides read TGCGCCAGCAGCTCCGAGACTTCTCGGCCCCTCCACTTT. Translating it yields CASSSETSRPLHF.

The V call is TRBV5-1, the J call TRBJ2-7; 8 bases fit TRBD2. The CDR3 runs to 13 residues. Germline CDR1 is SGHRS and CDR2 is YFSETQ. Unmatched junction bases numbered 8, after V lost 5 bases and J lost 7 bases. The CDR3 DNA sequence: TGCGCCAGCAGGGCCACTAGCGGAGGGGAGCAGTACTTC. Amino acids: CASRATSGGEQYF.

The rearrangement uses TRBV20-1 and TRBJ2-1, with a weak D call TRBD2 (6 bases). The CDR3 contains 11 residues. Germline V CDR1 and CDR2: DFQATT, SNEGSKA (reference sequence). Trimming removed 3 bases at V and 9 bases at J, with 9 bases between. The DNA of the CDR3 is TGCAGTGCTAGCGGGGGAGGTGAGCAGTTCTTC. This encodes CSASGGGEQFF.

V is TRBV11-2 and J is TRBJ2-1, with D possibly matching TRBD2 (5 bases). CDR1 and CDR2 from the germline V gene are SGHAT and FQNNGV. Deletions cut 0 bases from V and 6 bases from J, with 12 bases between. The CDR3 loop spans 15 amino acids. The CDR3 DNA is TGTGCCAGCAGCTTAGATTGGCTAGCCCCCAATGAGCAGTTCTTC. Encoded protein: CASSLDWLAPNEQFF.

This clone was seen only once. V is TRBV4-2 and J is TRBJ1-5, with D perhaps TRBD1 (5 bases). V lost 7 bases and J 5 bases, leaving 15 bases between the germline ends. Germline V CDR1 and CDR2: LGHNA, YNFKEQ. The CDR3 sequence is 14 residues long. The CDR3 is CASNPGGVDQPQHF. The CDR3 nucleotides are TGTGCCAGCAACCCTGGGGGGGTGGATCAGCCCCAGCATTTT.

This chain links TRBV11-2 with TRBJ2-1; 15 nucleotides line up with TRBD2. Germline trimming cut 5 bases from V and 10 bases from J; bases unmatched to any gene: 12. The CDR3 runs 17 residues. Germline values: CDR1 SGHAT, CDR2 FQNNGV. This CDR3 reads CASSPGLAGGVAPEQFF. In DNA form, the CDR3 reads TGTGCCAGCAGCCCGGGACTAGCGGGAGGAGTGGCCCCAGAGCAGTTCTTC. Variable domain in full (rest from reference TRBV11-2 and TRBJ2-1): EAGVAQSPRYKIIEKRQSVAFWCNPISGHATLYWYQQILGQGPKLLIQFQNNGVVDDSQLPKDRFSAERLKGVDSTLKIQPAKLEDSAVYLCASSPGLAGGVAPEQFFGPGTRLTVL.

V gene TRBV27 combines with J gene TRBJ1-2, with 7 nucleotides matching TRBD1. Germline CDR1 and CDR2: MNHEY and SMNVEV (reference sequence). V gave up 5 bases and J gave up 7 bases; unmatched junction bases: 4. The CDR3 runs 12 residues. In nucleotides, the CDR3 is TGTGCCAGCAGTCCGGCAGGGGGTGGCTACACCTTC. It encodes CASSPAGGGYTF.

The chain couples TRBV18 to TRBJ2-7, with D perhaps TRBD2 (6 bases). The CDR3 is made up of 16 amino acids. The ends were cut back, 3 bases at V and 2 bases at J, with 17 bases in the middle. Germline CDR1 is KGHSH and CDR2 is LQKENI. The CDR3 coding sequence is TGTGCCAGCTCACCCCTCGGAGGGCGGACTACCTACGAGCAGTACTTC. Amino acid sequence: CASSPLGGRTTYEQYF.

V is TRBV29-1 and J is TRBJ1-1; TRBD1 matches at 7 bases. Trimming at V came to 7 bases and at J to 4 bases, leaving 6 bases not matched to a gene. Germline-derived CDR1 and CDR2 are SQVTM and ANQGSEA. The CDR3 consists of 12 residues. The CDR3 sequence is CSGGGDSTEAFF. The CDR3 DNA sequence: TGCAGCGGGGGCGGGGACAGCACTGAAGCTTTCTTT. Based on the CDR3 plus reference TRBV29-1 and TRBJ1-1, the full variable domain is SAVISQKPSRDICQRGTSLTIQCQVDSQVTMMFWYRQQPGQSLTLIATANQGSEATYESGFVIDKFPISRPNLTFSTLTVSNMSPEDSSIYLCSGGGDSTEAFFGQGTRLTVV.

The chain uses TRBV28 and TRBJ1-1, with TRBD1 matching 8 bases. Germline V gene sequence: CDR1 MDHEN, CDR2 SYDVKM. The ends lost 4 bases at V and 10 bases at J; junction bases unmatched: 2. The CDR3 covers 11 residues. CDR3 DNA sequence: TGTGCCAGCAGTTCTACAGGGGGAGCTTTCTTT. Translation gives CASSSTGGAFF.

This clone was seen only a few times. This chain joins TRBV7-2 and TRBJ1-6, with D perhaps TRBD1 (5 bases). CDR3 size: 11 residues. V was cut by 8 bases and J by 10 bases, with 9 bases left in between. Germline values: CDR1 SGHTA, CDR2 FQGNSA. The CDR3 here is CASGGSSPLHF. CDR3 DNA: TGTGCCAGCGGGGGGAGCTCACCCCTCCACTTT.

The chain couples TRBV5-5 to TRBJ2-3; D is unresolved. Trimming stripped 4 bases from V and 2 bases from J, with 11 bases between. The CDR3 has 14 residues. In germline, CDR1 is SGHKS, CDR2 YYEKEE (reference sequence). The CDR3 region is CASSLEGPTDTQYF. The CDR3 region has the DNA TGTGCCAGCAGCCTAGAAGGTCCCACAGATACGCAGTATTTT.

This chain joins TRBV28 and TRBJ2-7, with 8 bases fitting TRBD2. The CDR3 runs 15 residues. The V gene's germline CDR1 is MDHEN and CDR2 SYDVKM. Losses at the gene ends were 2 bases for V and 4 bases for J; bases not matched to a gene: 7. The CDR3: CASSLGGRSRYEQYF. CDR3 nucleotides: TGTGCCAGCAGTTTAGGCGGGAGGAGTCGATACGAGCAGTACTTC. The complete variable domain, with remaining parts taken from reference TRBV28 and TRBJ2-7, reads DVKVTQSSRYLVKRTGEKVFLECVQDMDHENMFWYRQDPGLGLRLIYFSYDVKMKEKGDIPEGYSVSREKKERFSLILESASTNQTSMYLCASSLGGRSRYEQYFGPGTRLTVT.

In its sample, this clone was seen a few times. The chain links TRBV7-9 to TRBJ1-1; 7 bases map to TRBD1. The V gene end was trimmed by 5 bases and the J gene end by 0 bases; junction bases not matched to a gene: 6. This CDR3 contains 15 residues. Germline V gives CDR1 SEHNR, CDR2 FQNEAQ (reference sequence). CDR3 coding DNA: TGTGCCAGCAGCCCTCGCACAGGGGTGAACACTGAAGCTTTCTTT. Its translation is CASSPRTGVNTEAFF.

The J gene is TRBJ2-7, the V gene TRBV7-9; tentatively, D is TRBD1 (6 bases). Germline values: CDR1 SEHNR, CDR2 FQNEAQ (reference sequence). Trimming removed 2 bases at V and 5 bases at J, with 16 bases between. The CDR3 length is 15 residues. CDR3 amino acids: CASSLLEGVWNEQYF. For the CDR3, the DNA is TGTGCCAGCAGCTTACTTGAGGGGGTGTGGAACGAGCAGTACTTC.

This sequence joins TRBV18 and TRBJ2-7, with D perhaps matching TRBD1 (5 bases). CDR1 KGHSH and CDR2 LQKENI come from the germline V gene. Trimming took off 3 bases at V and 6 bases at J, with 12 bases between the two ends. This CDR3 comprises 13 residues. CDR3 coding DNA: TGTGCCAGCTCACCTTCGCCAGGGTTCGAGCAGTACTTC. Protein product: CASSPSPGFEQYF. Full variable domain (outside the CDR3, taken from reference TRBV18 and TRBJ2-7): NAGVMQNPRHLVRRRGQEARLRCSPMKGHSHVYWYRQLPEEGLKFMVYLQKENIIDESGMPKERFSAEFPKEGPSILRIQQVVRGDSAAYFCASSPSPGFEQYFGPGTRLTVT.

In this sample, this clone turned up a few times. V usage is TRBV10-3 and J usage is TRBJ2-2; 11 bases match TRBD2. The ends lost 3 bases at V and 4 bases at J; junction bases unmatched: 7. Germline V lookup: CDR1 ENHRY, CDR2 SYGVKD. This CDR3 has 17 amino acids. CDR3 bases: TGTGCCATCAGTGAAACTAGCGGGAGTAAAGGCACCGGGGAGCTGTTTTTT. Amino acids: CAISETSGSKGTGELFF.